The rows below give T cell receptor beta chains drawn from one sample of a study of T cell responses to AZD1222 COVID-19 vaccine. The protocol was immunoSEQ multiplex PCR, while the TCRdb copy is restricted to in-frame clones and leaves out a portion. The sample shows tens of thousands of clones, about 88% of them seen only once. The sequencing used peripheral blood, collected on day 0 of AZD1222 vaccination. The receptors here all came from an adult in good health. Each CDR3 is given with its conserved first and last residue. Each record gives: D gene, J gene, clone size, V gene, CDR3 protein, CDR3 DNA. The D gene is left open where the match is weak. Clone size appears in some rows only: once, few, many, or a class for an expanded clone.

>TRBD1|TRBJ2-7|NA|TRBV19
CASSTRAGTGNEQYF
TGTGCCAGTAGTACCCGAGCCGGGACAGGGAACGAGCAGTACTTC
>NA|TRBJ1-5|NA|TRBV6-5
CASSRVGGRSQPQHF
TGTGCCAGCAGTCGAGTCGGGGGGCGAAGTCAGCCCCAGCATTTT
>NA|TRBJ2-3|NA|TRBV5-1
CASRPYRLGTDTQYF
TGCGCCAGCAGGCCTTACCGGCTGGGCACAGATACGCAGTATTTT
>NA|TRBJ2-2|NA|TRBV7-9
CASSLDQSTGELFF
TGTGCCAGCAGCTTAGACCAGAGCACCGGGGAGCTGTTTTTT
>NA|TRBJ1-2|NA|TRBV3-1/TRBV3-2
CASSPNLLYGYTF
TGTGCCAGCAGCCCAAACCTACTCTATGGCTACACCTTC
>NA|TRBJ1-3|NA|TRBV15
CATSRSRSGNTIYF
TGTGCCACCAGCCGCTCGAGATCTGGAAACACCATATATTTT
>TRBD1|TRBJ1-5|NA|TRBV27
CASSPDRGVSNQPQHF
TGTGCCAGCAGTCCCGACAGGGGGGTTAGCAATCAGCCCCAGCATTTT
>NA|TRBJ1-3|NA|TRBV9
CASSVDPTVAGNTIYF
TGTGCCAGCAGCGTCGACCCGACAGTTGCTGGAAACACCATATATTTT
>TRBD1|TRBJ1-4|NA|TRBV28
CASRLRGLDEKLFF
TGTGCCAGCAGGCTTAGGGGGCTAGATGAAAAACTGTTTTTT
>NA|TRBJ2-5|once|TRBV20-1
CSAEDRETQYF
TGCAGTGCTGAGGATCGGGAGACCCAGTACTTC
>NA|TRBJ2-7|NA|TRBV7-8
CASSLADGPYEQYF
TGTGCCAGCAGCTTAGCGGACGGGCCCTACGAGCAGTACTTC
>NA|TRBJ2-5|NA|TRBV5-1
CASSSVRETQYF
TGCGCCAGCAGCTCTGTCCGGGAGACCCAGTACTTC
>NA|TRBJ1-2|NA|TRBV28
CASSPGGNYGYTF
TGTGCCAGCAGTCCGGGTGGAAACTATGGCTACACCTTC
>NA|TRBJ2-3|NA|TRBV24-1
CATSDGPTDTQYF
TGTGCCACCAGTGATGGACCCACAGATACGCAGTATTTT
>NA|TRBJ2-7|NA|TRBV13
CASSLGGEAYEQYF
TGTGCCAGCAGCTTAGGTGGGGAAGCCTACGAGCAGTACTTC
>NA|TRBJ1-1|few|TRBV19
CASNNRHKPEAFF
TGTGCCAGTAATAACAGACACAAACCTGAAGCTTTCTTT
>NA|TRBJ2-5|NA|TRBV6-5
CASSSPGQPQETQYF
TGTGCCAGCAGTTCCCCGGGGCAGCCCCAAGAGACCCAGTACTTC
>TRBD1|TRBJ2-5|NA|TRBV11-1
CASSPSQGTETQYF
TGTGCCAGCAGCCCGTCACAGGGGACGGAGACCCAGTACTTC
>NA|TRBJ1-1|NA|TRBV19
CASSQPRGRAFF
TGTGCCAGTAGTCAACCCAGGGGACGGGCTTTCTTT
>NA|TRBJ2-5|NA|TRBV5-1
CASSLNVGETQYF
TGCGCCAGCAGCTTAAACGTGGGGGAGACCCAGTACTTC
>TRBD2|TRBJ2-3|NA|TRBV4-2
CASSQDYPSGGAIDTQYF
TGTGCCAGCAGCCAAGATTATCCTAGCGGGGGGGCCATAGATACGCAGTATTTT
>NA|TRBJ1-2|NA|TRBV25-1
CASSPPGAPYGYTF
TGTGCCAGCAGTCCCCCCGGGGCCCCCTATGGCTACACCTTC
>NA|TRBJ2-3|NA|TRBV7-3
CASSLNGGGTDTQYF
TGTGCCAGCAGCTTAAACGGGGGAGGCACAGATACGCAGTATTTT
>NA|TRBJ1-4|NA|TRBV7-2
CASSQTVFGEKLFF
TGTGCCAGCAGCCAGACAGTATTCGGTGAAAAACTGTTTTTT
>TRBD2|TRBJ2-5|NA|TRBV6-5
CASGALSGGLETQYF
TGTGCCAGCGGAGCCCTGAGCGGGGGGTTGGAGACCCAGTACTTC
>TRBD1|TRBJ1-6|once|TRBV10-3
CAASPTGSQNSPLHF
TGTGCCGCCTCCCCGACAGGGAGCCAAAATTCACCCCTCCACTTT
>TRBD2|TRBJ2-7|once|TRBV11-3
CASSLGTTYEQYF
TGTGCCAGCTCCCTGGGGACTACCTACGAGCAGTACTTC
>NA|TRBJ1-3|NA|TRBV9
CASSEGSGNTIYF
TGTGCCAGCAGCGAAGGCTCTGGAAACACCATATATTTT